Each of the 16 T cell receptor beta chains below was sequenced from the same sample in a study of T cells in Graves' hyperthyroidism and ophthalmopathy. TCR beta CDR3 regions were amplified from RNA. During a first-round RT-PCR of the TCR CDR3, the HTBI primer set was used. TCRdb re-called the multiplex PCR reads through MiXCR, storing one row per CDR3 protein. The table lists roughly 600,000 distinct CDR3 sequences, roughly 15% of them singletons. The sequenced material came from blood. The receptor set was obtained from a woman between 50 and 59 years old with Graves' ophthalmopathy.

The CDR3 sequence: CASSIGSLEAFF. CDR3 nucleotide sequence: TGTGCCAGTAGTATTGGGAGCCTCGAAGCTTTCTTT. The rearrangement uses TRBV19 and TRBJ1-1; D gene unclear. Deletions cut 3 bases from V and 8 bases from J, with 10 bases between. The germline V gene encodes CDR1 LNHDA and CDR2 SQIVND (reference sequence). CDR3 length: 12 amino acids.

This clonotype was observed a handful of times. Written as DNA, the CDR3 is TGTGCCAGCAGCGCCGCGGGAGGGGGAACCTACGAGCAGTACTTC. Translating gives CASSAAGGGTYEQYF. V and J are TRBV7-2 and TRBJ2-7; 9 bases fit TRBD2. CDR1 and CDR2 (germline): SGHTA, FQGNSA. The CDR3 totals 15 residues. The J segment lost 2 bases and the V segment lost 5 bases, leaving 7 bases of the junction unmatched.

This clonotype was seen ten or more times. Here the CDR3 reads CASTSRLAGGYEQYF. CDR3 coding DNA: TGTGCCAGCACCTCGAGGTTAGCGGGAGGATACGAGCAGTACTTC. The chain uses TRBV13 and TRBJ2-7; 10 bases match TRBD2. V shed 7 bases and J 4 bases; nucleotides not matched to a gene: 10. The V gene's germline CDR1 is PRHDT and CDR2 FYEKMQ (reference sequence). The CDR3 contains 15 residues.

In this sample, this clonotype turned up a few times. The chain joins TRBV7-9 to TRBJ2-2; unclear D gene. The ends were cut back, 1 base at V and 6 bases at J, with 6 bases in the middle. CDR1 and CDR2 (germline): SEHNR, FQNEAQ (reference sequence). This CDR3 spans 13 amino acids. CDR3 sequence reads: CASSLEMAGELFF. DNA of the CDR3: TGTGCCAGCAGCTTAGAAATGGCCGGGGAGCTGTTTTTT.

This clonotype was found a few times. The V call is TRBV7-3, the J call TRBJ2-6; 7 nucleotides line up with TRBD2. Germline V gene lookup returns CDR1 SGHTA and CDR2 FQGTGA. This CDR3 contains 17 residues. The J segment lost 3 bases and the V segment lost 1 base, leaving 6 bases of the junction unmatched. The chain's CDR3 is CASSLNLGGRGANVLTF. In nucleotides, the CDR3 is TGTGCCAGCAGCTTAAACCTGGGAGGGCGTGGGGCCAACGTCCTGACTTTC.

This clonotype was observed at least ten times. The V call is TRBV2, the J call TRBJ1-1; D is unclear. The V and J ends lost 8 bases and 1 base respectively, with 5 bases between them. Germline V gene lookup returns CDR1 SNHLY and CDR2 FYNNEI. This CDR3 comprises 11 residues. Here the CDR3 DNA reads TGTGCCAGCGATAGGAACACTGAAGCTTTCTTT. Translated, it gives CASDRNTEAFF.

The rearrangement joins TRBV7-8 to TRBJ1-5; the D gene is possibly TRBD1 (5 bases). CDR1 is SGHVS, CDR2 FQNEAQ, per germline. With 5 bases removed from V and 6 bases from J, the gap between germline ends came to 23 bases. The CDR3 is 17 amino acids. This CDR3 is CASSIVSPGGATQPQHF. DNA of the CDR3: TGTGCCAGCAGCATAGTTTCCCCCGGTGGGGCCACTCAGCCCCAGCATTTT.

This clonotype was seen ten or more times. The rearrangement links TRBV6-2 or TRBV6-3 to TRBJ2-1, with 10 bases lining up with TRBD2. This CDR3 is 15 amino acids long. Trimming cost V 7 bases and J 2 bases; bases outside gene matches: 5. Germline lookup yields CDR1 MNHEY and CDR2 SVGEGT. The CDR3 DNA reads TGTGCCAGCAACCAAGCGGGAGGGCCCTACAATGAGCAGTTCTTC. Residues: CASNQAGGPYNEQFF.

In this sample, this clonotype turned up many times. The rearrangement joins TRBV12-3 or TRBV12-4 to TRBJ1-5; TRBD1 aligns across 7 bases. CDR3 length: 14 amino acids. V lost 3 bases, J lost 5 bases, and 4 bases stayed unmatched. In DNA form, the CDR3 reads TGTGCCAGCAGTTTGGGAGGGGGCGATCAGCCCCAGCATTTT. Its protein is CASSLGGGDQPQHF.

This clonotype was seen many times. V and J are TRBV28 and TRBJ2-1; D perhaps matches TRBD1 (6 bases). The V end was cut by 5 bases, the J end by 2 bases, with 13 bases between. CDR3 length equals 15 residues. Per the germline V gene, CDR1 is MDHEN and CDR2 is SYDVKM. The CDR3 sequence is CASSTGTLPYNEQFF. The CDR3 nucleotides read TGTGCCAGCAGTACTGGGACACTACCCTACAATGAGCAGTTCTTC.

The V gene is TRBV5-1, the J gene TRBJ2-2; 7 bases agree with TRBD1. The J segment lost 1 base and the V segment lost 1 base, leaving 4 bases of the junction unmatched. Germline V gene data show CDR1 as SGHRS and CDR2 as YFSETQ. The CDR3 sequence is 16 residues long. CDR3 sequence: CASSLMRQGNTGELFF. The CDR3 bases are TGCGCCAGCAGCTTGATGCGACAGGGGAACACCGGGGAGCTGTTTTTT.

The gene calls are TRBV12-3 or TRBV12-4 and TRBJ2-3; TRBD2 agrees at 12 bases. The CDR3 is made up of 19 amino acids. V dropped 5 bases and J dropped 4; count of bases not matched to a gene: 16. CDR3 coding DNA: TGTGCCAGCAGTGAGAGGGGGGGCGAGGCTAGCGGGAGGGCAGATACGCAGTATTTT. It codes for CASSERGGEASGRADTQYF.

The J gene is TRBJ1-1, the V gene TRBV9, with D unresolved. The germline gives CDR1 SGDLS, CDR2 YYNGEE. Trimming shortened V by 4 bases and J by 6 bases, and 16 bases separated the two germline ends. The CDR3 is 14 residues long. The CDR3 sequence: CASSPGPMIPEAFF. The CDR3 region has the DNA TGTGCCAGCAGCCCCGGACCGATGATCCCTGAAGCTTTCTTT.

The sample holds many counts of this clonotype. The gene calls are TRBV12-3 or TRBV12-4 and TRBJ2-3; D remains unclear. V gave up 5 bases and J gave up 0 bases, with 9 bases separating them. The CDR3 has 14 amino acids. The CDR3 coding sequence is TGTGCCAGCAGTAACCTCCCTAGCACAGATACGCAGTATTTT. It is translated as CASSNLPSTDTQYF.

This clonotype occurred many times. This chain connects TRBV30 to TRBJ2-7, with TRBD1 as a possible D gene (6 bases). CDR1 and CDR2 (germline): GTSNPN, SVGIG (reference sequence). The V gene lost 0 bases and the J gene lost 3 bases, with 15 bases spanning the gap. There are 15 residues in the CDR3. CDR3 in amino acids: CAWSVRQVLLYEQYF. Written as DNA, the CDR3 is TGTGCCTGGAGTGTACGACAGGTGCTTCTCTACGAGCAGTACTTC.

This clonotype was counted ten times or more. Written as DNA, the CDR3 is TGTGCCAGCAGGACCGGGACTACCTACAATGAGCAGTTCTTC. Translation: CASRTGTTYNEQFF. The gene calls are TRBV12-3 or TRBV12-4 and TRBJ2-1; 7 bases are shared with TRBD2. This CDR3 contains 14 residues. Trimming at V came to 6 bases and at J to 2 bases, leaving 4 bases not matched to a gene.